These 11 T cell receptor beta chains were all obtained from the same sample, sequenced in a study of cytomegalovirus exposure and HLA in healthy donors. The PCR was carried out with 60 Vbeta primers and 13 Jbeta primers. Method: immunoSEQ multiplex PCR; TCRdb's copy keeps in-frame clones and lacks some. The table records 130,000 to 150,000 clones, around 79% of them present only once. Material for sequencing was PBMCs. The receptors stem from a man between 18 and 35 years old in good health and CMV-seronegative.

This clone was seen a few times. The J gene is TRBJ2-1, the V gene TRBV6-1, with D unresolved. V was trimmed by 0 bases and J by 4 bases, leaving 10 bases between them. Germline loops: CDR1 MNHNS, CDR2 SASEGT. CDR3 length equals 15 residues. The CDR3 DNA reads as TGTGCCAGCAGTGAAGCCAGGTTACCTTACAATGAGCAGTTCTTC. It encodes CASSEARLPYNEQFF.

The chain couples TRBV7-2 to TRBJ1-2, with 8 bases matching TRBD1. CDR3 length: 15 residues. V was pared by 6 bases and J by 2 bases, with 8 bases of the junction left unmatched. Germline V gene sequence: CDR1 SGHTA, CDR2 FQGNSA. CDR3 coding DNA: TGTGCCAGCAGTAAAAGTTCAGGGGGCAACTATGGCTACACCTTC. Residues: CASSKSSGGNYGYTF.

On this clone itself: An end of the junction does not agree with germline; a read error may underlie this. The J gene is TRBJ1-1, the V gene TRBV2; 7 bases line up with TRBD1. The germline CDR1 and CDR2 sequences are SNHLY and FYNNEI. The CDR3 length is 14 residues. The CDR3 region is CASSELGRGTVAFF. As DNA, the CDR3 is TGTGCCAGCAGTGAGTTGGGCAGGGGGACTGTAGCTTTCTTT.

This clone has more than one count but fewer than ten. This chain's CDR3 is CASSLLRGSNEKLFF. As DNA, the CDR3 is TGTGCCAGCAGTCTCCTCCGGGGGTCTAATGAAAAACTGTTTTTT. This chain links TRBV13 with TRBJ1-4, with D perhaps matching TRBD1 (5 bases). CDR3 length equals 15 residues. The V gene's germline CDR1 is PRHDT and CDR2 FYEKMQ (reference sequence). The V and J ends lost 6 bases and 3 bases respectively, with 14 bases between them.

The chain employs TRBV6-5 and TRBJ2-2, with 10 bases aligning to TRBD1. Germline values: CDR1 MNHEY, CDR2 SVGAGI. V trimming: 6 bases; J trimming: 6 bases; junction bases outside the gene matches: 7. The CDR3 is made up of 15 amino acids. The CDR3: CASSQGTGEAGELFF. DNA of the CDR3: TGTGCCAGCAGCCAAGGGACAGGGGAGGCCGGGGAGCTGTTTTTT.

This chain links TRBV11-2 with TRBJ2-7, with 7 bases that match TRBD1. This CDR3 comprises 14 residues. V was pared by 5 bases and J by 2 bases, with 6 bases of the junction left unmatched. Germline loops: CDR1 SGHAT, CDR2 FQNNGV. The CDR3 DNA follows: TGTGCCAGCAGCCGCCCGGGACAGCCCTACGAGCAGTACTTC. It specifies CASSRPGQPYEQYF.

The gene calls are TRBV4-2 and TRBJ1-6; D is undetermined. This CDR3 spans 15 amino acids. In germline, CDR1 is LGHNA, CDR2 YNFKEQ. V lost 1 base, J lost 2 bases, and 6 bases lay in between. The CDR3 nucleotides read TGTGCCAGCAGCCAAGGTGAGGCCTATAATTCACCCCTCCACTTT. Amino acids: CASSQGEAYNSPLHF.

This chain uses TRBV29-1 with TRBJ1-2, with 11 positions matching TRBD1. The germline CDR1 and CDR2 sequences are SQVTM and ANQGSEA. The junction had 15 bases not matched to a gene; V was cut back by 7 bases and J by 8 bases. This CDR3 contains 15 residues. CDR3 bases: TGCAGCGCCCAAGAAAGGACAGGGGGCGCCGAGGGCTACACCTTC. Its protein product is CSAQERTGGAEGYTF.

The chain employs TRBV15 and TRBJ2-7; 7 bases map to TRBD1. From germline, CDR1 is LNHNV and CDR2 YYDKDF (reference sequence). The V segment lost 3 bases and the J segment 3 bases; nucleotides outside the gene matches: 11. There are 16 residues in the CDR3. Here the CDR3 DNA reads TGTGCCACCAGCAGGAGTCTAACGGGACAGCACTACGAGCAGTACTTC. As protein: CATSRSLTGQHYEQYF. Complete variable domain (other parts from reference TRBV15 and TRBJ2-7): DAMVIQNPRYQVTQFGKPVTLSCSQTLNHNVMYWYQQKSSQAPKLLFHYYDKDFNNEADTPDNFQSRRPNTSFCFLDIRSPGLGDTAMYLCATSRSLTGQHYEQYFGPGTRLTVT.

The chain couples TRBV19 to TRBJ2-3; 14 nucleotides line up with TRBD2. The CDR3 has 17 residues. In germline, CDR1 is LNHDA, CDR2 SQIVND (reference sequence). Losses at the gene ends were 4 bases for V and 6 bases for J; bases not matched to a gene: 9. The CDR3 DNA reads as TGTGCCAGTAGTACTGGACTAGCGGGGGGCCTGAGGGATACGCAGTATTTT. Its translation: CASSTGLAGGLRDTQYF. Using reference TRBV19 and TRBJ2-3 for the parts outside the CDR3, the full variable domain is DGGITQSPKYLFRKEGQNVTLSCEQNLNHDAMYWYRQDPGQGLRLIYYSQIVNDFQKGDIAEGYSVSREKKESFPLTVTSAQKNPTAFYLCASSTGLAGGLRDTQYFGPGTRLTVL.

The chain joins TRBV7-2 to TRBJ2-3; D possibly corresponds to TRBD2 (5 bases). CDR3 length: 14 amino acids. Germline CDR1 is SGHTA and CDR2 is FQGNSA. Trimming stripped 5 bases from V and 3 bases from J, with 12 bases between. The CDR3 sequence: CASSPTGGTDTQYF. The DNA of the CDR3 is TGTGCCAGCAGCCCAACGGGCGGGACAGATACGCAGTATTTT. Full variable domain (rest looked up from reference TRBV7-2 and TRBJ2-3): GAGVSQSPSNKVTEKGKDVELRCDPISGHTALYWYRQSLGQGLEFLIYFQGNSAPDKSGLPSDRFSAERTGGSVSTLTIQRTQQEDSAVYLCASSPTGGTDTQYFGPGTRLTVL.